One and the same sample provided the 22 T cell receptor beta chains below, sequenced in a study of blood T cell repertoires in COVID-19. Using immunoSEQ multiplex PCR, the repertoire was profiled, and TCRdb retains in-frame clones only, with some absent. The sample contains roughly 79,000 clones, roughly four fifths of which appear only once. The sequencing sample was made of peripheral blood. These receptors all stem from a human donor in a cohort sampled during active COVID-19.

This clone showed up just once. The junction does not match germline at one end; this may be a read error. This chain links TRBV3-1 (or the pseudogene TRBV3-2) with TRBJ1-2; D is unclear. This CDR3 is 17 amino acids long. CDR1 LGHDT and CDR2 YNNKEL come from the germline V gene (reference sequence). Here the CDR3 reads CAGSQFYSTGEPGGYTF. DNA of the CDR3: TGTGCCGGCAGCCAATTTTACTCCACCGGGGAACCCGGGGGCTACACCTTC.

V is TRBV19 and J is TRBJ1-1; no clear D gene. The V end lost 10 bases, the J end lost 0 bases, and 12 bases lay between the germline ends. The CDR3 runs to 13 residues. Germline lookup yields CDR1 LNHDA and CDR2 SQIVND (reference sequence). The CDR3 reads CATSTNMNTEAFF. The CDR3 nucleotides are TGTGCCACCTCGACAAATATGAACACTGAAGCTTTCTTT.

For the CDR3, the DNA is TGCGCCAGCAGCTTGGACAGATTGGGCACCGGGGAGCTGTTTTTT. Its translation: CASSLDRLGTGELFF. The rearrangement uses TRBV5-1 and TRBJ2-2; D ambiguous. V was trimmed by 0 bases and J by 4 bases, leaving 10 bases between them. The V gene's germline CDR1 is SGHRS and CDR2 YFSETQ. This CDR3 has 15 residues.

V and J are TRBV2 and TRBJ2-7; 12 bases line up with TRBD1. The CDR3 has 15 amino acids. The germline V gene has CDR1 SNHLY and CDR2 FYNNEI. With V trimmed by 7 bases and J by 7 bases, 11 bases remained unmatched. The chain's CDR3 is CASKGTGGDVREQYF. In nucleotides, the CDR3 is TGTGCCAGCAAGGGGACAGGGGGCGACGTGCGTGAGCAGTACTTC. Complete variable domain (other parts from reference TRBV2 and TRBJ2-7): EPEVTQTPSHQVTQMGQEVILRCVPISNHLYFYWYRQILGQKVEFLVSFYNNEISEKSEIFDDQFSVERPDGSNFTLKIRSTKLEDSAMYFCASKGTGGDVREQYFGPGTRLTVT.

This clone is medium-sized. The gene calls are TRBV13 and TRBJ1-3; the D gene is possibly TRBD1 (5 bases). Germline lookup yields CDR1 PRHDT and CDR2 FYEKMQ (reference sequence). With 1 base removed from V and 6 bases from J, the gap between germline ends came to 10 bases. This CDR3 is 14 amino acids long. Written as DNA, the CDR3 is TGTGCCAGCAGCTTAGAGCTAGGGGCAAACACCATATATTTT. Translation gives CASSLELGANTIYF.

This chain uses TRBV30 with TRBJ2-7; D is uncertain. This CDR3 has 13 residues. The germline V gene encodes CDR1 GTSNPN and CDR2 SVGIG (reference sequence). Trimming removed 5 bases from V and 4 bases from J, with 15 bases in between. CDR3 amino acids: CAWGPRQIYEQYF. The CDR3 DNA reads TGTGCCTGGGGACCGAGGCAAATTTACGAGCAGTACTTC. The full variable domain, rest sourced from reference TRBV30 and TRBJ2-7, is SQTIHQWPATLVQPVGSPLSLECTVEGTSNPNLYWYRQAAGRGLQLLFYSVGIGQISSEVPQNLSASRPQDRQFILSSKKLLLSDSGFYLCAWGPRQIYEQYFGPGTRLTVT.

J is TRBJ2-3 and V is TRBV7-9, with a tentative D call TRBD2 (5 bases). Looked up from germline, CDR1 is SEHNR and CDR2 is FQNEAQ (reference sequence). The CDR3 is made up of 14 amino acids. Trimming shortened V by 6 bases and J by 4 bases, and 14 bases separated the two germline ends. CDR3 bases: TGTGCCAGCAGTTCCCTAGCACATCCAGATACGCAGTATTTT. It translates to CASSSLAHPDTQYF.

The rearrangement uses TRBV15 and TRBJ2-7; a possible D gene is TRBD1 (6 bases). V shed 4 bases and J shed 1 base, with 11 bases lying between them. CDR1 and CDR2 (germline): LNHNV, YYDKDF (reference sequence). This CDR3 spans 14 amino acids. The CDR3 protein is CATSKGDKSYEQYF. CDR3 sequence (DNA): TGTGCCACCAGCAAGGGGGACAAGTCCTACGAGCAGTACTTC.

The chain carries TRBV6-5 and TRBJ1-4; the D gene is possibly TRBD1 (5 bases). Germline CDR1 reads MNHEY; CDR2 reads SVGAGI. The length of the CDR3 is 15 residues. V lost 8 bases and J lost 7, with 20 bases in between. The CDR3 spells CASAPSDSLPEKLFF. CDR3 bases: TGTGCCAGCGCCCCCTCTGACAGTCTTCCTGAAAAACTGTTTTTT.

This rearrangement joins TRBV6-5 to TRBJ1-2, with D maybe TRBD1 (6 bases). Looked up from germline, CDR1 is MNHEY and CDR2 is SVGAGI. The V end was cut by 7 bases, the J end by 2 bases, with 8 bases between. CDR3 length equals 12 residues. The CDR3 reads CASTTGNYGYTF. CDR3 coding DNA: TGTGCCAGCACCACAGGGAACTATGGCTACACCTTC.

The chain is built from TRBV9 and TRBJ1-6, with a weak D call TRBD1 (6 bases). Trimming removed 4 bases from V and 8 bases from J, with 22 bases in between. The germline V gene has CDR1 SGDLS and CDR2 YYNGEE. The CDR3 is made up of 17 amino acids. CDR3 nucleotide sequence: TGTGCCAGCAGCACCCCACCCGGGGGGCGCATCGATTCACCCCTCCACTTT. Its translation is CASSTPPGGRIDSPLHF.

The chain links TRBV19 to TRBJ1-1; D gene unclear. The CDR3 runs to 13 residues. V was shortened by 4 bases and J by 1 base, with 7 bases between the two germline ends. CDR1 and CDR2 from the germline V gene are LNHDA and SQIVND (reference sequence). The CDR3 DNA follows: TGTGCCAGTAGTAAGCGGGGGAACACTGAAGCTTTCTTT. This codes for CASSKRGNTEAFF. The whole variable domain, filled in from reference TRBV19 and TRBJ1-1, reads DGGITQSPKYLFRKEGQNVTLSCEQNLNHDAMYWYRQDPGQGLRLIYYSQIVNDFQKGDIAEGYSVSREKKESFPLTVTSAQKNPTAFYLCASSKRGNTEAFFGQGTRLTVV.

The chain carries TRBV6-1 and TRBJ1-1; D unresolved. The CDR3 extends over 15 amino acids. Between the trimmed V and J ends, which lost 0 bases and 0 bases, there was a span of 8 bases. Germline loops: CDR1 MNHNS, CDR2 SASEGT. The CDR3 DNA reads TGTGCCAGCAGTGAAGCCCGGGGAGTGAACACTGAAGCTTTCTTT. Amino acid sequence: CASSEARGVNTEAFF.

CDR3 sequence: CSASILGQRYEQYF. The CDR3 bases are TGCAGTGCTAGTATACTGGGACAGCGCTACGAGCAGTACTTC. The chain links TRBV20-1 to TRBJ2-7, with 7 positions matching TRBD1. V trimming: 3 bases; J trimming: 3 bases; junction bases outside the gene matches: 8. Germline V CDR1 and CDR2: DFQATT, SNEGSKA (reference sequence). This CDR3 spans 14 amino acids.

The chain couples TRBV19 to TRBJ1-4, with 7 positions matching TRBD1. The CDR3 consists of 14 residues. With V trimmed by 4 bases and J by 4 bases, 3 bases remained unmatched. Per germline, CDR1 LNHDA and CDR2 SQIVND (reference sequence). CDR3 sequence (DNA): TGTGCCAGTAGTACTGACAGGGATAATGAAAAACTGTTTTTT. This encodes CASSTDRDNEKLFF.

Only a few counts were recorded for this clone. The chain is built from TRBV11-1 and TRBJ2-7; the D gene is possibly TRBD1 (5 bases). V lost 5 bases and J 0 bases, leaving 11 bases between the germline ends. The germline V gene encodes CDR1 SGHAT and CDR2 FQDESV (reference sequence). The CDR3 extends over 14 amino acids. The CDR3 region has the DNA TGTGCCAGCAGCCCGACAGTTCCCTCCTACGAGCAGTACTTC. As protein: CASSPTVPSYEQYF.

This clone was counted once. CDR3 residues: CASSSRSTGENPSGANVLTF. As DNA, the CDR3 is TGCGCCAGCAGCTCTAGGTCTACAGGGGAGAATCCCTCTGGGGCCAACGTCCTGACTTTC. This chain uses TRBV5-1 with TRBJ2-6; 7 bases align to TRBD1. The V and J ends lost 3 bases and 0 bases, in that order; junction bases with no gene match: 15. CDR3 length: 20 amino acids. Germline V gene data show CDR1 as SGHRS and CDR2 as YFSETQ.

The V call is TRBV14, the J call TRBJ2-7; 12 bases are a match to TRBD2. Per germline, CDR1 SGHDN and CDR2 FVKESK. The V segment lost 2 bases and the J segment 12 bases; nucleotides outside the gene matches: 5. The CDR3 loop spans 13 amino acids. In DNA form, the CDR3 reads TGTGCCAGCAGCCAAACTAGCGGGGGGCGTCGGTACTTC. Translating it yields CASSQTSGGRRYF.

The chain recombines TRBV5-5 with TRBJ2-5, with 9 bases that match TRBD1. This CDR3 has 16 amino acids. Germline CDR1 and CDR2: SGHKS and YYEKEE (reference sequence). V was pared by 2 bases and J by 4 bases, with 9 bases of the junction left unmatched. Here the CDR3 DNA reads TGTGCCAGCAGCTTAAAACAGGGGGCCAACCGAGAGACCCAGTACTTC. It encodes CASSLKQGANRETQYF.

The rearrangement joins TRBV2 to TRBJ2-7, with TRBD2 identical over 9 bases. Trimming cost V 6 bases and J 0 bases; bases outside gene matches: 3. The CDR3 is made up of 14 amino acids. Germline assignment: CDR1 SNHLY and CDR2 FYNNEI. The CDR3 is CASRRLAVSYEQYF. In DNA, the CDR3 is TGTGCCAGCAGGCGACTAGCGGTCTCCTACGAGCAGTACTTC.

This chain joins TRBV9 and TRBJ1-2; the match to TRBD1 covers 7 bases. CDR3 length equals 15 residues. J lost 0 bases, V lost 3 bases, and 5 bases had no gene match. Germline V gene data show CDR1 as SGDLS and CDR2 as YYNGEE. The CDR3 DNA follows: TGTGCCAGCAGCGAGGGGGCATCGGCTAACTATGGCTACACCTTC. It yields the protein CASSEGASANYGYTF.

CDR3 in amino acids: CASSPASGYQPQHF. The CDR3 nucleotides are TGTGCCAGCAGCCCCGCGTCAGGTTATCAGCCCCAGCATTTT. The chain is built from TRBV7-2 and TRBJ1-5; no reliable D call. Germline V CDR1 and CDR2: SGHTA, FQGNSA. V was cut by 5 bases and J by 5 bases, with 13 bases left in between. This CDR3 has 14 residues.